A selection of T cell receptor beta chains follows, all from one sample in a study of TIL therapy for anti-PD-1-resistant metastatic lung cancer. Clones were read by immunoSEQ multiplex PCR, and TCRdb kept only the in-frame ones, dropping some. This table holds some 46,000 clones, roughly 85% found once. This material consisted of blood, taken at baseline. These receptors all come from a man between 65 and 80 years old with non-small cell lung cancer. CDR3s include the opening cysteine and the closing phenylalanine or tryptophan. D genes are given only for firm matches. Clone size is given for some rows only: seen once, a few or many times, or a class if the clone is expanded.

>TRBD2|TRBJ2-4|TRBV4-2|.
TGTGCCAGCAGCCGAGAGACTAGCGGGAGGGCCCAAATGGCCAAAAACATTCAGTACTTC
CASSRETSGRAQMAKNIQYF
>.|TRBJ1-1|TRBV5-6|few
TGTGCCAGCAGCTTGAGCGGGACACCGGAGAACACTGAAGCTTTCTTT
CASSLSGTPENTEAFF
>TRBD2|TRBJ2-7|TRBV30|.
TGTGCCTGGAGTGTAAGGGGACTAGCGGGAGGCCATAGCTCCTACGAGCAGTACTTC
CAWSVRGLAGGHSSYEQYF
>TRBD1|TRBJ2-7|TRBV5-1|.
TGCGCCAGCAGCCCAGGACAGGGGGCCTACGAGCAGTACTTC
CASSPGQGAYEQYF
>TRBD1|TRBJ1-3|TRBV28|.
TGTGCCAGCAGTTTAAACCCAGGGGGCGGCGGTATCACCATATATTTT
CASSLNPGGGGITIYF
>TRBD1|TRBJ2-7|TRBV5-6|.
TGTGCCAGCAGCTTACAGGGGACCCACGAGCAGTACTTC
CASSLQGTHEQYF
>TRBD1|TRBJ1-5|TRBV6-5|.
TGTGCCAGCAGCCCGACAGGGATAAGCAATCAGCCCCAGCATTTT
CASSPTGISNQPQHF
>.|TRBJ1-2|TRBV7-2|.
TGTGCCAGCAGCTTAGAGATGTCCGGCTATGGCTACACCTTC
CASSLEMSGYGYTF
>.|TRBJ1-6|TRBV18|.
TGTGCCAGCTCCCGCGATAGATATAATTCACCCCTCCACTTT
CASSRDRYNSPLHF
>.|TRBJ1-1|TRBV28|.
TGTGCCAGCAAACTACAAGACCACGGGAACACTGAAGCTTTCTTT
CASKLQDHGNTEAFF
>TRBD1|TRBJ2-7|TRBV4-1|few
TGCGCCAGCAGCCTTGGACAGGGTCTCTACGAGCAGTACTTC
CASSLGQGLYEQYF
>.|TRBJ1-4|TRBV28|.
TGTGCCAGCAGTTCAGGGGACCTCAGTAATGAAAAACTGTTTTTT
CASSSGDLSNEKLFF
>TRBD2|TRBJ2-3|TRBV10-3|.
TGTGCCACCAGGCGGGAGGGGCCCACAGATACGCAGTATTTT
CATRREGPTDTQYF
>.|TRBJ2-3|TRBV19|.
TGTGCCAGTAAAGGGTTAGACATAGATACGCAGTATTTT
CASKGLDIDTQYF
>.|TRBJ2-6|TRBV19|.
TGTGCCAGTTCGGACAGCTCTGGGGCCAACGTCCTGACTTTC
CASSDSSGANVLTF
>TRBD2|TRBJ2-7|TRBV5-5|once
TGTGCCAGCAGCAGACTAGCGGGAAGCTACGAGCAGTACTTC
CASSRLAGSYEQYF
>TRBD1|TRBJ1-6|TRBV27|.
TGTGCCAGCAGTCCCCCGGGACAGGGTTCTTCACCCCTCCACTTT
CASSPPGQGSSPLHF
>TRBD1|TRBJ2-2|TRBV7-9|.
TGTGCCAGCACCAGGGAGACAGGGAGGAACACCGGGGAGCTGTTTTTT
CASTRETGRNTGELFF
>.|TRBJ2-1|TRBV18|.
TGTGCCAGCTCGTCGGACCTTTACAATGAGCAGTTCTTC
CASSSDLYNEQFF
>.|TRBJ2-7|TRBV7-2|few
TGTGCCAGCAGCTTAGATCGGCAACTGCCTCGGTTC
CASSLDRQLPRF
>TRBD1|TRBJ1-6|TRBV7-2|.
TGTGCCAGCACCCTACAGGGGGCGAATTCACCCCTCCACTTT
CASTLQGANSPLHF
>TRBD2|TRBJ2-1|TRBV7-9|large
TGTGCCAGCTCCTCGGCTAGCGGGGGAAATGAGCAGTTCTTC
CASSSASGGNEQFF
>TRBD1|TRBJ1-2|TRBV5-4|.
TGTGCCAGCAGCTTGTCAGGGGGCGTAGGTGGCTACACCTTC
CASSLSGGVGGYTF
>.|TRBJ1-1|TRBV7-2|.
TGTGCCAGCAGCCCGGGGGCCTCGAACACTGAAGCTTTCTTT
CASSPGASNTEAFF
>.|TRBJ2-5|TRBV7-9|.
TGTGCCAGCAGCTTAGTTGATTCCGGGGGGCGAGAGACCCAGTACTTC
CASSLVDSGGRETQYF
>TRBD1|TRBJ2-1|TRBV29-1|.
TGCAGCGTTGAGACAGGGAAAGGATACAATGAGCAGTTCTTC
CSVETGKGYNEQFF
>.|TRBJ2-7|TRBV28|.
TGTGCCAGCAGTCCCCAAGACAGAGACGAGCAGTACTTC
CASSPQDRDEQYF
>.|TRBJ1-5|TRBV9|.
TGTGCCAGCAGCGTAGGAGACAGTCTTCAATGGCCCCAGCATTTT
CASSVGDSLQWPQHF
>.|TRBJ1-2|TRBV15|.
TGTGCCACCAGCAGAGATCGGTCACAGGGCAACTATGGCTACACCTTC
CATSRDRSQGNYGYTF
>.|TRBJ2-1|TRBV7-8|.
TGTGCCAGCAGCTTATCGTCTAGTTCCTACAATGAGCAGTTCTTC
CASSLSSSSYNEQFF
>.|TRBJ1-5|TRBV28|.
TGTGCCAGCAGTTACAGGGTGGCAATCCAGCCCCAGCATTTT
CASSYRVAIQPQHF
>.|TRBJ2-5|TRBV4-1|.
TGCGCCAGCAGCCAAGATAATGCGGGATCGAAAGAGACCCAGTACTTC
CASSQDNAGSKETQYF
>TRBD2|TRBJ2-3|TRBV19|.
TGTGCCAGTAGTCTCCGACTAGCGGGAGGATCGGATACGCAGTATTTT
CASSLRLAGGSDTQYF
>.|TRBJ2-2|TRBV27|.
TGTGCCAGCAGTTCGGGACGGCTCACCGGGGAGCTGTTTTTT
CASSSGRLTGELFF
>TRBD1|TRBJ2-3|TRBV2|.
TGTGCCAGCAGTGGGACAGGGTACACAGATACGCAGTATTTT
CASSGTGYTDTQYF
>.|TRBJ2-2|TRBV5-6|.
TGTGCCAGCGAGGGAGAAAGGACCGGGGAGCTGTTTTTT
CASEGERTGELFF
>.|TRBJ1-2|TRBV5-4|few
TGTGCCAGCAGCTTGGAAGTGGCTAGGGTATATGGCTACACCTTC
CASSLEVARVYGYTF
>.|TRBJ1-2|TRBV19|.
TGTGCCAGTACCTCAGGGGAGGGGAGCGCTGGTGGCTACACCTTC
CASTSGEGSAGGYTF
>.|TRBJ1-1|TRBV18|.
TGTGCCAGCTCACCCCCCGGGGGGAACACTGAAGCTTTCTTT
CASSPPGGNTEAFF
>.|TRBJ1-5|TRBV4-2|.
TGTGCCAGCAGCCAAGGGAGCCCAGGAGATTGGCAGCCCCAGCATTTT
CASSQGSPGDWQPQHF
>TRBD1|TRBJ1-2|TRBV14|.
TGTGCCAGCAGCCCGGACAGGGGGATTGGCTACACCTTC
CASSPDRGIGYTF
>TRBD1|TRBJ1-1|TRBV5-6|.
TGTGCCAGCAGCTTGGGCCCAGGGGGCGACACTGAAGCTTTCTTT
CASSLGPGGDTEAFF
>TRBD1|TRBJ1-5|TRBV19|.
TGTGCCAGTAGTAATATACCGGGACAGGGTGCCGATCAGCCCCAGCATTTT
CASSNIPGQGADQPQHF
>.|TRBJ1-3|TRBV9|.
TGTGCCAGCAGCGCCAGTACCAACCTCGGAAACACCATATATTTT
CASSASTNLGNTIYF
>TRBD1|TRBJ2-3|TRBV19|.
TGTGCCAGTAGTACCGGGACAGGGTCCGGCACAGATACGCAGTATTTT
CASSTGTGSGTDTQYF
>.|TRBJ1-1|TRBV5-1|.
TGCGCCAGCAGCTTGGGGAGTCTGAACACTGAAGCTTTCTTT
CASSLGSLNTEAFF
>TRBD1|TRBJ2-2|TRBV27|.
TGTGCCAGCAGTCCCAGGGACAGGGGACTATCCACCGGGGAGCTGTTTTTT
CASSPRDRGLSTGELFF
>.|TRBJ1-1|TRBV6-6|.
TGTGCCAGCAGATTACAGGAGCGCACTGAAGCTTTCTTT
CASRLQERTEAFF
>.|TRBJ2-7|TRBV7-7|.
TGTGCTAGCAGCTTAGGCGAGTCCTACGAGCAGTACTTC
CASSLGESYEQYF